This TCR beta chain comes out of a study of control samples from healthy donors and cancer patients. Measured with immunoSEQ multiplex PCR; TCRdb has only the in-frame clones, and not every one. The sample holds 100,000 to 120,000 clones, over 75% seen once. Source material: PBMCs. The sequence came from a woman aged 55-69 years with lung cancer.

The CDR3 loop reads CASSLASSGRTGELFF. The CDR3 region has the DNA TGTGCCAGCAGCTTAGCAAGTAGCGGGAGAACCGGGGAGCTGTTTTTT. The V and J genes are TRBV7-2 and TRBJ2-2, with 9 positions matching TRBD2. The CDR3 has 16 amino acids. Germline lookup yields CDR1 SGHTA and CDR2 FQGNSA. V dropped 0 bases and J dropped 5; count of bases not matched to a gene: 4.